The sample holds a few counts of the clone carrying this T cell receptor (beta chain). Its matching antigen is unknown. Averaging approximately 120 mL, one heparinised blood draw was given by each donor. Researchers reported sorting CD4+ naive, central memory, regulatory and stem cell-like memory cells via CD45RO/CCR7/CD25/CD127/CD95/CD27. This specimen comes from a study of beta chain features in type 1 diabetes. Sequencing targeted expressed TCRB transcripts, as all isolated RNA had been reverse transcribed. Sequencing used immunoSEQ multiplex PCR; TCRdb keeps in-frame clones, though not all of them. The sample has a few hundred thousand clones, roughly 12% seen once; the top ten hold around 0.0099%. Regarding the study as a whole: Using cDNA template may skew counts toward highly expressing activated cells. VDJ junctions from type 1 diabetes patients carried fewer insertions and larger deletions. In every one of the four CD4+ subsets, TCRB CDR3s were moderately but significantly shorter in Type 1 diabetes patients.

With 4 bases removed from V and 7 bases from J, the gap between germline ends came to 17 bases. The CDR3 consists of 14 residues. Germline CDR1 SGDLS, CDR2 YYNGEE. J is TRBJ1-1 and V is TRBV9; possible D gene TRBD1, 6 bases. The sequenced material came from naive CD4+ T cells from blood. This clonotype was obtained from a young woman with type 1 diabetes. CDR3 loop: CASSPRQAALEAFF. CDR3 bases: TGTGCCAGCAGCCCCCGACAGGCGGCCCTTGAAGCTTTCTTT.